Listed below are T cell receptor beta chains from one sample, sequenced in a study of control samples from healthy donors and cancer patients. Produced via immunoSEQ multiplex PCR; TCRdb's table is partial and in-frame only. Among approximately 49,000 clones, 65% to 90% were seen once, and the ten largest hold about 2.6%. Sequencing was carried out using PBMCs. The source is a woman between 50 and 59 years old with lung cancer. Both conserved end residues are part of each CDR3. The order of the fields is J gene, clone size, D gene, V gene, CDR3 protein, CDR3 DNA. D genes are given only for firm matches. Where a row states a size, it is once, few, many or the class of an expanded clone; other rows omit it.

TRBJ1-2,-,-,TRBV5-1,CASSLAGDGYTF,TGCGCCAGCAGCTTGGCGGGGGATGGCTACACCTTC
TRBJ2-1,-,-,TRBV30,CAWSVRRGNEQFF,TGTGCCTGGAGTGTACGCAGGGGCAATGAGCAGTTCTTC
TRBJ2-1,-,-,TRBV7-3,CASSLGGDEQFF,TGTGCCAGCAGCTTAGGGGGCGATGAGCAGTTCTTC
TRBJ2-1,-,-,TRBV19,CASNRGGGYPDEQFF,TGTGCCAGCAACCGAGGGGGAGGGTATCCCGATGAGCAGTTCTTC
TRBJ2-7,-,TRBD2,TRBV19,CASSASGGTSYEQYF,TGTGCCAGTAGTGCTAGCGGGGGGACTTCCTACGAGCAGTACTTC
TRBJ2-1,-,-,TRBV3-1/TRBV3-2,CASSQGTGNEQFF,TGTGCCAGCAGCCAAGGGACGGGCAATGAGCAGTTCTTC
TRBJ1-4,medium-sized,TRBD1,TRBV7-9,CASSPRQGAATNEKLFF,TGTGCCAGCAGCCCCCGACAGGGGGCTGCAACTAATGAAAAACTGTTTTTT
TRBJ2-5,-,TRBD1,TRBV27,CASSSRSRTGPGLGETQYF,TGTGCCAGCAGTTCGAGAAGCCGGACAGGTCCAGGGTTGGGAGAGACCCAGTACTTC
TRBJ1-2,few,-,TRBV5-5,CASSPLPEGVSGYTF,TGTGCCAGCAGCCCCCTGCCGGAGGGGGTAAGTGGCTACACCTTC
TRBJ1-4,-,-,TRBV18,CASSADGRPNEKLFF,TGTGCCAGCTCAGCGGACGGACGCCCTAATGAAAAACTGTTTTTT
TRBJ1-1,-,-,TRBV5-6,CASSSKITWEAFF,TGTGCCAGCAGCTCTAAAATCACCTGGGAAGCTTTCTTT
TRBJ2-7,-,-,TRBV5-8,CASSSQFHEQYF,TGTGCCAGCAGTTCTCAATTCCACGAGCAGTACTTC
TRBJ2-1,-,TRBD2,TRBV7-6,CASSLAGGDYNEQFF,TGTGCCAGCAGCTTAGCGGGGGGGGATTACAATGAGCAGTTCTTC
TRBJ2-3,-,-,TRBV18,CASSPNRPPDTQYF,TGTGCCAGCTCACCCAACAGACCCCCAGATACGCAGTATTTT
TRBJ1-1,-,-,TRBV19,CASTDLRGQGSEAFF,TGTGCCAGTACCGACCTCAGAGGCCAAGGGTCTGAAGCTTTCTTT
TRBJ2-3,-,-,TRBV18,CARDTSSTDTQYF,TGTGCACGGGACACCTCAAGCACAGATACGCAGTATTTT
TRBJ1-5,-,-,TRBV15,CATSRDRASQPQHF,TGTGCCACCAGCAGAGACAGGGCGTCTCAGCCCCAGCATTTT
TRBJ2-2,-,TRBD1,TRBV4-3,CASSLTQGAAGELFF,TGCGCCAGCAGCCTAACTCAGGGGGCGGCCGGGGAGCTGTTTTTT
TRBJ1-1,-,-,TRBV7-6,CASSPGGNTEAFF,TGTGCCAGCAGCCCGGGCGGGAACACTGAAGCTTTCTTT
TRBJ1-6,-,-,TRBV18,CASSPRGVHNSPLHF,TGTGCCAGCTCACCACGGGGGGTACATAATTCACCCCTCCACTTT
TRBJ2-1,-,-,TRBV5-1,CASSLAASAYNEQFF,TGCGCCAGCAGCTTGGCCGCTAGCGCCTACAATGAGCAGTTCTTC
TRBJ2-7,once,-,TRBV28,CASSQSYRLLSYEQYF,TGTGCCAGCAGTCAATCTTACAGGCTACTCTCCTACGAGCAGTACTTC
TRBJ1-3,-,-,TRBV14,CASSQGEGSSSGNTIYF,TGTGCCAGCAGCCAAGGCGAGGGAAGTAGCTCTGGAAACACCATATATTTT
TRBJ2-1,-,-,TRBV7-3,CASSQGGSLNEQFF,TGTGCCAGCAGCCAGGGAGGCAGTCTGAATGAGCAGTTCTTC
TRBJ2-2,-,TRBD1,TRBV10-3,CAISLTGEGELFF,TGTGCCATCAGCTTAACAGGGGAAGGGGAGCTGTTTTTT
TRBJ1-2,-,-,TRBV7-2,CASRNTGYYGYTF,TGTGCCAGCAGGAACACAGGGTACTATGGCTACACCTTC
TRBJ2-2,once,-,TRBV7-2,CASSRRPTGELFF,TGTGCCAGCAGCCGACGACCGACCGGGGAGCTGTTTTTT
TRBJ1-6,-,TRBD1,TRBV4-1,CASSQTQGSSYNSPLHF,TGCGCCAGCAGCCAAACACAGGGGAGCTCCTATAATTCACCCCTCCACTTT
TRBJ1-2,-,TRBD1,TRBV7-3,CASSPGGDYGYTF,TGTGCCAGCAGCCCAGGGGGCGATTATGGCTACACCTTC